These T cell receptor beta chains were read from a single sample in a study of T cells in Graves' hyperthyroidism and ophthalmopathy. Using its own MiXCR run on the multiplex PCR reads, TCRdb lists one record per CDR3 protein. The sample yields more than 500,000 distinct CDR3 sequences, more than 15% seen once. Sequencing input: blood. The receptor source for this set is a woman in her twenties or thirties with Graves' ophthalmopathy. The CDR3 runs from the conserved cysteine through the conserved F or W. Expanded clones are given a class, and other clones once, few, many or no size at all.

V gene	clone size	J gene	CDR3 protein
TRBV2	many	TRBJ2-7	CASSEALAISYEQYF
TRBV7-6	few	TRBJ2-3	CASSPLAGVPDTQYF
TRBV5-6	.	TRBJ1-1	CASGRGVNTEAFF
TRBV29-1	many	TRBJ2-1	CSVGTGPNEQFF
TRBV13	few	TRBJ2-2	CASSRGPALGDGELFF
TRBV19	.	TRBJ2-7	CASSIKVAYEQYF
TRBV14	.	TRBJ1-5	CASSQDLGTGLSQPQHF
TRBV24-1	few	TRBJ2-3	CATSDFFGGPDTQYF
TRBV5-1	many	TRBJ2-4	CASSSDRVDIQYF
TRBV27	.	TRBJ1-4	CASRQSTANEKLFF